Following are 15 T cell receptor beta chains from one sample sequenced in a study of cytomegalovirus exposure and HLA in healthy donors. Use of 60 Vbeta and 13 Jbeta primers characterized the PCR. Only in-frame clones appear in the TCRdb table, and some are missing; sequencing was by immunoSEQ multiplex PCR. This repertoire shows more than 110,000 clones, 65% to 85% found once; its top ten account for approximately 2.5%. Specimen: PBMCs. Receptor source: a man aged 50 to 59 in good health and CMV-seronegative.

The V gene is TRBV28, the J gene TRBJ1-1; maybe TRBD1 (5 bases). The CDR3 contains 13 residues. Germline V lookup: CDR1 MDHEN, CDR2 SYDVKM. The V end lost 11 bases, the J end lost 0 bases, and 13 bases lay between the germline ends. The CDR3 loop reads CASLTEMNTEAFF. In DNA form, the CDR3 reads TGTGCCTCACTGACAGAGATGAACACTGAAGCTTTCTTT. The full variable domain, its missing parts supplied by reference TRBV28 and TRBJ1-1, is DVKVTQSSRYLVKRTGEKVFLECVQDMDHENMFWYRQDPGLGLRLIYFSYDVKMKEKGDIPEGYSVSREKKERFSLILESASTNQTSMYLCASLTEMNTEAFFGQGTRLTVV.

This chain joins TRBV6-1 and TRBJ2-7; 7 bases fit TRBD1. The CDR3 length is 15 residues. Germline V gene sequence: CDR1 MNHNS, CDR2 SASEGT. V gave up 4 bases and J gave up 2 bases; unmatched junction bases: 8. CDR3 DNA sequence: TGTGCCAGCAGTGTCGTAACAGGGGCTACCTACGAGCAGTACTTC. Protein: CASSVVTGATYEQYF.

J is TRBJ1-5 and V is TRBV7-8; D is unresolved. Germline V gene data show CDR1 as SGHVS and CDR2 as FQNEAQ. Trimming shortened V by 1 base and J by 7 bases, and 14 bases separated the two germline ends. This CDR3 comprises 15 residues. The CDR3 region has the DNA TGTGCCAGCAGCTTAGACCCAGGAAATCGCCAGCCCCAGCATTTT. Translating gives CASSLDPGNRQPQHF.

The CDR3 nucleotides are TGTGCCAGCAGCTCACAGGAGTGGGTCACTGAAGCTTTCTTT. Residues: CASSSQEWVTEAFF. The rearrangement joins TRBV7-9 to TRBJ1-1; possibly TRBD1 for D (5 bases). CDR3 length: 14 amino acids. The V gene lost 4 bases and the J gene lost 4 bases, with 13 bases spanning the gap. CDR1 SEHNR and CDR2 FQNEAQ come from the germline V gene (reference sequence). The full variable domain, with the rest looked up from reference TRBV7-9 and TRBJ1-1, is DTGVSQNPRHKITKRGQNVTFRCDPISEHNRLYWYRQTLGQGPEFLTYFQNEAQLEKSRLLSDRFSAERPKGSFSTLEIQRTEQGDSAMYLCASSSQEWVTEAFFGQGTRLTVV.

This rearrangement joins TRBV27 to TRBJ2-7; D may be TRBD1 (5 bases). Trimming took off 6 bases at V and 2 bases at J, with 20 bases between the two ends. The CDR3 loop spans 16 amino acids. Germline values: CDR1 MNHEY, CDR2 SMNVEV (reference sequence). DNA of the CDR3: TGTGCCAGCAGACCTCATCTCGGGCAGGGCCCCTACGAGCAGTACTTC. This sequence encodes CASRPHLGQGPYEQYF.

The chain uses TRBV27 and TRBJ2-3; possible D gene TRBD1, 7 bases. The germline V gene has CDR1 MNHEY and CDR2 SMNVEV (reference sequence). The CDR3 sequence is 16 residues long. V was shortened by 5 bases and J by 2 bases, with 17 bases between the two germline ends. The CDR3 loop reads CASSPRGRGDTDTQYF. In nucleotides, the CDR3 is TGTGCCAGCAGTCCTCGCGGCAGGGGGGACACAGATACGCAGTATTTT.

V and J are TRBV6-4 and TRBJ1-1; TRBD1 agrees at 9 bases. V gave up 5 bases and J gave up 5 bases; unmatched junction bases: 6. The CDR3 is 14 amino acids. Germline V CDR1 and CDR2: MRHNA, SNTAGT. In DNA form, the CDR3 reads TGTGCCAGCAGTAGGGACAGGGAGGGGACTGAAGCTTTCTTT. This translates into CASSRDREGTEAFF.

The rearrangement joins TRBV6-5 to TRBJ2-7, with 9 bases aligning to TRBD1. Per germline, CDR1 MNHEY and CDR2 SVGAGI. There are 12 residues in the CDR3. The CDR3 spells CGTGQGPYEQYF. DNA for the CDR3: TGTGGTACGGGACAGGGCCCATACGAGCAGTACTTC.

The rearrangement joins TRBV9 to TRBJ2-4; the match to TRBD2 covers 9 bases. There are 17 residues in the CDR3. The trim removed 0 bases at V and 4 bases at J, leaving 8 bases unmatched. The V gene's germline CDR1 is SGDLS and CDR2 YYNGEE. The CDR3 loop reads CASSVGLPSGIKNIQYF. CDR3 sequence (DNA): TGTGCCAGCAGCGTAGGTCTTCCTAGCGGGATAAAAAACATTCAGTACTTC.

V and J are TRBV25-1 and TRBJ2-2, with 9 bases aligning to TRBD2. The CDR3 loop spans 17 amino acids. CDR1 is MGHDK and CDR2 is SYGVNS in the germline V gene. With V trimmed by 4 bases and J by 5 bases, 11 bases remained unmatched. The CDR3 sequence: CASSGALREGNTGELFF. CDR3 DNA sequence: TGTGCCAGCAGTGGGGCCTTGCGGGAGGGCAATACCGGGGAGCTGTTTTTT.

This clone was picked up a small number of times. The chain links TRBV11-3 to TRBJ2-7; 8 positions match TRBD1. The V segment lost 3 bases and the J segment 2 bases; nucleotides outside the gene matches: 6. The CDR3 spans 15 residues. The germline gives CDR1 SGHNT, CDR2 YENEEA. CDR3 sequence reads: CASSFGQGRTYEQYF. In nucleotides, the CDR3 is TGTGCCAGCAGCTTTGGACAGGGACGAACCTACGAGCAGTACTTC.

Concerning this clone: Germline is not matched at one junction end, which may reflect a read error. V usage is TRBV7-7 and J usage is TRBJ2-2; 12 bases align to TRBD1. CDR3 length: 16 residues. Germline V gene data show CDR1 as SSHAT and CDR2 as FNYEAQ (reference sequence). CDR3: CASSSGQGANTGELFF. The CDR3, as DNA: TGTGCTAGCAGCTCGGGACAGGGGGCTAACACCGGGGAGCTGTTTTTT.

The sample holds a few counts of this clone. The chain joins TRBV18 to TRBJ1-6, with 7 nucleotides matching TRBD1. Trimming cost V 5 bases and J 8 bases; bases outside gene matches: 6. The germline V gene has CDR1 KGHSH and CDR2 LQKENI. The CDR3 has 14 amino acids. For the CDR3, the DNA is TGTGCCAGCTCATCGGGACAGACACATTCACCCCTCCACTTT. Its translation: CASSSGQTHSPLHF.

The chain is built from TRBV18 and TRBJ2-7, with D possibly TRBD2 on 7 matching bases. Trimming left V 0 bases short and J 6 bases short, with 9 bases between. Germline lookup yields CDR1 KGHSH and CDR2 LQKENI. CDR3 length equals 13 residues. CDR3 amino acids: CASSPPGGAEQYF. The CDR3 nucleotides are TGTGCCAGCTCACCACCAGGGGGGGCCGAGCAGTACTTC.

The rearrangement links TRBV2 to TRBJ1-1; 7 nucleotides line up with TRBD1. J was trimmed by 0 bases and V by 5 bases; bases with no gene match: 6. The CDR3 covers 15 residues. The germline V gene encodes CDR1 SNHLY and CDR2 FYNNEI. Here the CDR3 reads CASSWQGGMNTEAFF. The CDR3, as DNA: TGTGCCAGCAGTTGGCAGGGGGGTATGAACACTGAAGCTTTCTTT.